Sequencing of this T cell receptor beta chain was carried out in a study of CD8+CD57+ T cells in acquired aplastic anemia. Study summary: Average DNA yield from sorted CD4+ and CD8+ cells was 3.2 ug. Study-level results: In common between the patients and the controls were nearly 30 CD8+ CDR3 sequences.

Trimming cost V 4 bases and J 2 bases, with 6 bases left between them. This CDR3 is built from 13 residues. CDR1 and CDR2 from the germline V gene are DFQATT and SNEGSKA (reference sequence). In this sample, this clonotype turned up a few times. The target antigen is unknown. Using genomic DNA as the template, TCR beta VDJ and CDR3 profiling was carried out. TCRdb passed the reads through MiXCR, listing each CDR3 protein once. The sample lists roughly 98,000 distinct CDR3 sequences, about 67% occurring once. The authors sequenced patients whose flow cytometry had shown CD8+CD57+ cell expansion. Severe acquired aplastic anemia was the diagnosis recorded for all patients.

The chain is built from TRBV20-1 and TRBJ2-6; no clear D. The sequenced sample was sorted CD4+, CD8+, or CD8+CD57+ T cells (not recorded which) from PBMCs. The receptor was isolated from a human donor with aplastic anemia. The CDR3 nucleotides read TGCAGTGCTACTACCCCTGGGGCCAACGTCCTGACTTTC. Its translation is CSATTPGANVLTF.